This TCR beta chain was documented in a study of Ad26.COV2.S vaccination and SARS-CoV-2 variants. As for the study in general: Intramuscular Ad26.COV2.S doses were given once or twice, 56 days apart. Study-wide points: Post-vaccination breadth of spike-specific CD8+ and CD4+ T cell responses was reportedly substantial. Non-spike TCR breadth did not differ much between vaccine and placebo recipients.

As to this clone: The antigen remains undetermined.

V lost 5 bases, J lost 0 bases, and 19 bases lay in between. The CDR3 extends over 17 amino acids. From germline, CDR1 is MNHEY and CDR2 SVGEGT. Treatment indicated: over 15 received Ad26.COV2.S at low or high dose, single or two shots; about 5 received placebo; per-sample allocation not given. Collection of the samples took place on day 63 after the first injection of vaccine or placebo. The donor was a Boston adult aged 18-55 years. Using immunoSEQ multiplex PCR, the repertoire was profiled, and TCRdb retains in-frame clones only, with some absent. This repertoire shows 400,000 to 450,000 clones, roughly 90% found once; its top ten account for about 1.7%.

This specimen consisted of peripheral blood, obtained in a trial of Ad26.COV2.S vaccine versus placebo. The receptor was isolated from a person between 18 and 60 years old who received the Ad26.COV2.S COVID-19 vaccine or a placebo. The V call is TRBV6-2 or TRBV6-3, the J call TRBJ1-2; tentatively, D is TRBD1 (6 bases). CDR3: CASSPRTGTDTNYGYTF. The DNA for the CDR3 is TGTGCCAGCAGTCCGCGAACAGGGACGGATACTAACTATGGCTACACCTTC.